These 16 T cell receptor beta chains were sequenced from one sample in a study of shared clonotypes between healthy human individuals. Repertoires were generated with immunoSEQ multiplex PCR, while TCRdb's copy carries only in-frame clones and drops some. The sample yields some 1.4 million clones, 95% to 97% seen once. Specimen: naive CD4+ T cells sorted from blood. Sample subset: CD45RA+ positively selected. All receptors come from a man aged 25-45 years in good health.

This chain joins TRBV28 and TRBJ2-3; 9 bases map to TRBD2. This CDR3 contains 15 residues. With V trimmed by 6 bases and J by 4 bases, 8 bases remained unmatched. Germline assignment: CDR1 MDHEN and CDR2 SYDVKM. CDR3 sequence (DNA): TGTGCCAGCAGCCCCCCTAGCGGGATCGCAGATACGCAGTATTTT. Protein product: CASSPPSGIADTQYF.

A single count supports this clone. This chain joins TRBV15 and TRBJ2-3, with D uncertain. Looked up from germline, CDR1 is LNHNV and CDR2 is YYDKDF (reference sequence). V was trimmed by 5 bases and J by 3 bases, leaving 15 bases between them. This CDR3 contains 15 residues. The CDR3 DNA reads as TGTGCCACCAGCGTCCGACCCGATTCTACAGATACGCAGTATTTT. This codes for CATSVRPDSTDTQYF.

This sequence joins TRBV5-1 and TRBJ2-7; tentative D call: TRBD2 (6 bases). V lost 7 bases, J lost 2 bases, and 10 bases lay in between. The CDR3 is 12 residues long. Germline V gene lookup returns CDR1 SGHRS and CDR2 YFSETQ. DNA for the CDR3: TGCGCCAGCGCTGGGGGGACCTACGAGCAGTACTTC. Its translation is CASAGGTYEQYF.

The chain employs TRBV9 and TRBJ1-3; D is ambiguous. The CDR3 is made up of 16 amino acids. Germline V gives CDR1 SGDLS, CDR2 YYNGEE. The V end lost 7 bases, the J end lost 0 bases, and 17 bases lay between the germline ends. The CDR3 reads CASRGGGKSSGNTIYF. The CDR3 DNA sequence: TGTGCCAGCCGAGGAGGAGGTAAATCCTCTGGAAACACCATATATTTT. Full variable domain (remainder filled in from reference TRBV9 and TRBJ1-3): DSGVTQTPKHLITATGQRVTLRCSPRSGDLSVYWYQQSLDQGLQFLIQYYNGEERAKGNILERFSAQQFPDLHSELNLSSLELGDSALYFCASRGGGKSSGNTIYFGEGSWLTVV.

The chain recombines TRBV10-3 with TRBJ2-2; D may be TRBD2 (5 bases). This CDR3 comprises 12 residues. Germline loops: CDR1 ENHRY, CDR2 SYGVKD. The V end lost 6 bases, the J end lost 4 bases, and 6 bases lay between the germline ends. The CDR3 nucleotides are TGTGCCATCAGAACTAGCACCGGGGAGCTGTTTTTT. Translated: CAIRTSTGELFF.

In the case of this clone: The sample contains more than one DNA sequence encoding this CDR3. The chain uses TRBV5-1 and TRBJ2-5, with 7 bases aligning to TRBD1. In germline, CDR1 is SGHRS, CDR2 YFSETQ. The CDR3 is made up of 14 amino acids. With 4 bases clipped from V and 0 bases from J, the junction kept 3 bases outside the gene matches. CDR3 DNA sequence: TGCGCCAGCAGCCGGGACAGAAACCAAGAGACCCAGTACTTC. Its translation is CASSRDRNQETQYF.

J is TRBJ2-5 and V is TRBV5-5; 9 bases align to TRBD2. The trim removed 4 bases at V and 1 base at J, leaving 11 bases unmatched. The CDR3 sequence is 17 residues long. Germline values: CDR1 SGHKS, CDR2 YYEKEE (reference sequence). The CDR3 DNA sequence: TGTGCCAGCAGCACATTCGTCCAAGCGGGGGGCCAAGAGACCCAGTACTTC. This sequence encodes CASSTFVQAGGQETQYF.

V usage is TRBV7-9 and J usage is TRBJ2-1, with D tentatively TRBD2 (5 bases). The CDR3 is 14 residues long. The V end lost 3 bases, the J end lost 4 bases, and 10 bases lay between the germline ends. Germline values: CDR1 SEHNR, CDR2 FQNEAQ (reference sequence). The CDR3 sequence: CASSFRTQYNEQFF. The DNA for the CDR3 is TGTGCCAGCAGCTTCCGGACTCAGTACAATGAGCAGTTCTTC.

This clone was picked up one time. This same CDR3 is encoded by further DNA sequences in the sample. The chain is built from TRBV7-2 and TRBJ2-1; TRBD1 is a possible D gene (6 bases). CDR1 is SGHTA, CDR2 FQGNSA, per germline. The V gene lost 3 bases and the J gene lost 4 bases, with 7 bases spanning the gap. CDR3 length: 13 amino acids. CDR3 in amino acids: CASSLDSYNEQFF. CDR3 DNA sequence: TGTGCCAGCAGCTTGGACAGTTACAATGAGCAGTTCTTC.

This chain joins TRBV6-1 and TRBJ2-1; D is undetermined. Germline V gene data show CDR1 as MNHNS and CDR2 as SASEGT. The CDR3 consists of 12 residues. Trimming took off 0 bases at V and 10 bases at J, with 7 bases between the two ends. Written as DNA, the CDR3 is TGTGCCAGCAGTGAAGCAGGTGGGGAGCAGTTCTTC. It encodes CASSEAGGEQFF.

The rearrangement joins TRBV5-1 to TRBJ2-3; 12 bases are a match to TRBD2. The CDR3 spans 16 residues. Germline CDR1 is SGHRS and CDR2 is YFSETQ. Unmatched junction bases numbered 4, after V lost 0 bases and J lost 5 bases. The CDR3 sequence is CASSLGLAGELDTQYF. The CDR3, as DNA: TGCGCCAGCAGCTTGGGACTAGCGGGAGAGTTAGATACGCAGTATTTT.

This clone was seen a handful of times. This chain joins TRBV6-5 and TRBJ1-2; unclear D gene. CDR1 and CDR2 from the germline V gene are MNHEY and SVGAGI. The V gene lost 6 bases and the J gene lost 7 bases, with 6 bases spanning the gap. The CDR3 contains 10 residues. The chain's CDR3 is CASRRFGYTF. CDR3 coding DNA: TGTGCCAGCAGGAGGTTTGGCTACACCTTC.

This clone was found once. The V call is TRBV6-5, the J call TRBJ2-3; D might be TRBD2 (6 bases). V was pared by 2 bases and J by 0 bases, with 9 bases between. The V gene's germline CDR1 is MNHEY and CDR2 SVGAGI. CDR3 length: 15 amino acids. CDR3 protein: CASSYLARSTDTQYF. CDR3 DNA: TGTGCCAGCAGTTACCTAGCGCGAAGCACAGATACGCAGTATTTT.

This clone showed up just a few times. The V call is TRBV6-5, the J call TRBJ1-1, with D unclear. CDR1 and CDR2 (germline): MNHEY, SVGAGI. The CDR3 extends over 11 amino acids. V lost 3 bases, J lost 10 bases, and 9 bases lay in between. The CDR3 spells CASSYGQRAFF. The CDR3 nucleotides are TGTGCCAGCAGTTATGGGCAAAGAGCTTTCTTT.

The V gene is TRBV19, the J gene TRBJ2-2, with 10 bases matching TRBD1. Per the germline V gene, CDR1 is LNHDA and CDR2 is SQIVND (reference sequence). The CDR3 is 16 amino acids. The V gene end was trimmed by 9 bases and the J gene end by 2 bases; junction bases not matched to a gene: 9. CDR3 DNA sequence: TGTGCCAGCCAGATGGGGACAGGGGTTAACACCGGGGAGCTGTTTTTT. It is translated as CASQMGTGVNTGELFF.

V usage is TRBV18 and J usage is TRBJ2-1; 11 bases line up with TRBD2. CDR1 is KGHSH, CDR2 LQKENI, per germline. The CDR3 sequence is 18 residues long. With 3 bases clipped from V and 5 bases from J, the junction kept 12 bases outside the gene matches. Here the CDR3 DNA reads TGTGCCAGCTCACCCCTGGTACTAGCGGGAGCTGGAGACAATGAGCAGTTCTTC. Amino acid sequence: CASSPLVLAGAGDNEQFF.